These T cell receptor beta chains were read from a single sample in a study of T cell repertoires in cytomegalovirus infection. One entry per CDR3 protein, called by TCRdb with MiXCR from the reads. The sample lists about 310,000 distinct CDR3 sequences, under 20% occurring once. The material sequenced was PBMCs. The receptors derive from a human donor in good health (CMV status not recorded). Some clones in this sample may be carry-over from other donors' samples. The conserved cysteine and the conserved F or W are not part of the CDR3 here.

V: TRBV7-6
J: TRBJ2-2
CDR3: ASSSRPAGGLSGELF

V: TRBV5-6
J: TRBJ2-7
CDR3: ASSFSDIYEQY

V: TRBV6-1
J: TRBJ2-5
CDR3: ASSEDGLSSGHKETQY

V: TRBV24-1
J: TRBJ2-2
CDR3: ATSDTRGNTGELF

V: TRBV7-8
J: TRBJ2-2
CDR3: ASSLEPTRTVRNTGELF

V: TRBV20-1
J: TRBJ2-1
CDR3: SARDRVYNEQF

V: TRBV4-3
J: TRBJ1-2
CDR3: ASSQDPDANYGYT

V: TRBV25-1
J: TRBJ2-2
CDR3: ASGGYTGELF

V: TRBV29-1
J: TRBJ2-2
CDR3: SVRRTGNPGELF

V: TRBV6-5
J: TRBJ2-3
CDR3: ASSYSGGTDTQY

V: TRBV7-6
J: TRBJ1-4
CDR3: ASSSQYGEKLF

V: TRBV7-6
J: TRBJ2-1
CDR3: ASSLVGIGTGYNEQF

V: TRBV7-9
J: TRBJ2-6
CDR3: ASSFDSGANVLT

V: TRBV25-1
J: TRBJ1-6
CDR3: ASSAGGSNRGSDSPLH

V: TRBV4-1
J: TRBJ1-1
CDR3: ASSQESPGASEAF

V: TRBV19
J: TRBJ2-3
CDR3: ASSIGLAASTDTQY

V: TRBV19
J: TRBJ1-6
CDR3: ASSMFPAAGINSPLH

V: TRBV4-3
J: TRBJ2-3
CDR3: ASSTGLADNTDTQY

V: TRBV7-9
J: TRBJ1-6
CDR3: ASSHSGTPGGSPLH

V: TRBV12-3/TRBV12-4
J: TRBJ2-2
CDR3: ASSSLAGNTGELF

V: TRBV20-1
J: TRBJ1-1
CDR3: SLEGASTEAF

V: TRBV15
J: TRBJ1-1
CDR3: ATSRDVGGAF

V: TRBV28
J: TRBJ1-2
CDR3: ASSSHTANYGYT

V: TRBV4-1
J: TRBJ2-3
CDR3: ASTGGQGADTQY

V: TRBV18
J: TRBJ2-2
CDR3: ASSPPAGTGELF

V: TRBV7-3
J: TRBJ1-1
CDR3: ASSSGTEAF

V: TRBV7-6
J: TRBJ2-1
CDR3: ASSLNWRNEQF

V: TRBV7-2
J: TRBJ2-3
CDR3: ASSLETSGGPDTQY

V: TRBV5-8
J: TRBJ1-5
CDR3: ASRPRTGNSNQPQH

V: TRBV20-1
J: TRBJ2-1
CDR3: SARGGTGGPVHNEQF

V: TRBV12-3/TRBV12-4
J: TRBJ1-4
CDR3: ASSLQGSLNEKLF

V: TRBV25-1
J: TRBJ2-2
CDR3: ASSDEKRNTGELF

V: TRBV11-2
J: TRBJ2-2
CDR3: ASSPPAGTNTGELF

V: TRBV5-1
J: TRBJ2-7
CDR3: ASSPPSAGAYEQY

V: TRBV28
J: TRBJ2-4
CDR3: ASSLPGHDIQY

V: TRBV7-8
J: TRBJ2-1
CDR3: ASSPGTGHTNEQF

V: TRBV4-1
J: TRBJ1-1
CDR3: ASSQTSRVNTEAF

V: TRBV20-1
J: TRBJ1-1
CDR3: SAGRDIVTEAF

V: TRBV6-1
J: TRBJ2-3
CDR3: ASNLPERTGLY

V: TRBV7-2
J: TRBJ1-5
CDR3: ASSLDLGQGQPQH

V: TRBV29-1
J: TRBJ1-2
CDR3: SVPGNGYT

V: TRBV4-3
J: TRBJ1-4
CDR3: ASSHGSRAGEKLF

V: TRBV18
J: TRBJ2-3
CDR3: ASSPPASGGDTQY

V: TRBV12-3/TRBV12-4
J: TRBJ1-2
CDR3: ASSWDRGLYGYT

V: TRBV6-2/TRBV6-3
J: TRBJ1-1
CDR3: ASSIAASGGEAF

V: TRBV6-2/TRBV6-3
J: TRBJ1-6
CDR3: ATSDSYSPLH

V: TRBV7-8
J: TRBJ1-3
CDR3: ASSRWTGGLSGNTIY

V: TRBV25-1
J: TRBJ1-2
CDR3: ASSEYTARPIYGYT